These 20 T cell receptor beta chains share one sample of origin, sequenced in a study of graft-versus-host responses after intestinal transplantation. No antigens are known for them. The table came from immunoSEQ multiplex PCR; TCRdb's copy has only in-frame clones and leaves some out. This table has about 90,000 clones, 88% appearing once. Sequences were derived from unstimulated CD4+ T cells sorted from spleen or lymph node cells, sampled before transplant. The receptors here all came from a human donor who was the organ donor for an intestinal transplant.

This sequence joins TRBV28 and TRBJ2-7, with 10 bases matching TRBD1. Looked up from germline, CDR1 is MDHEN and CDR2 is SYDVKM. J was trimmed by 5 bases and V by 6 bases; bases with no gene match: 10. CDR3 length: 15 amino acids. The CDR3, as DNA: TGTGCCAGCAGCCGGGGACAGGGGAGGTTGAACGAGCAGTACTTC. This gives the protein CASSRGQGRLNEQYF.

The chain recombines TRBV19 with TRBJ2-7, with 8 bases matching TRBD1. Germline trimming cut 5 bases from V and 6 bases from J; bases unmatched to any gene: 3. CDR3 size: 12 residues. CDR1 is LNHDA, CDR2 SQIVND, per germline (reference sequence). In nucleotides, the CDR3 is TGTGCCAGTAGTCTGACAGGGGTCGAGCAGTACTTC. As protein: CASSLTGVEQYF.

The chain combines TRBV6-1 with TRBJ1-2; TRBD1 matches 7 bases. This CDR3 comprises 12 residues. CDR1 is MNHNS and CDR2 is SASEGT in the germline V gene. The V segment lost 11 bases and the J segment 4 bases; nucleotides outside the gene matches: 7. As DNA, the CDR3 is TGTGCCGGTACGGCAGGGGGCTATGGCTACACCTTC. It encodes CAGTAGGYGYTF.

The V gene is TRBV18, the J gene TRBJ1-2; D perhaps matches TRBD1 (5 bases). The V gene lost 3 bases and the J gene lost 7 bases, with 21 bases spanning the gap. CDR3 length: 16 amino acids. Germline loops: CDR1 KGHSH, CDR2 LQKENI. DNA of the CDR3: TGTGCCAGCTCACCGCCAAGCGCAGGAGGGGCGAGTGGCTACACCTTC. The encoded protein is CASSPPSAGGASGYTF. Full variable domain (remainder filled in from reference TRBV18 and TRBJ1-2): NAGVMQNPRHLVRRRGQEARLRCSPMKGHSHVYWYRQLPEEGLKFMVYLQKENIIDESGMPKERFSAEFPKEGPSILRIQQVVRGDSAAYFCASSPPSAGGASGYTFGSGTRLTVV.

This chain links TRBV7-2 with TRBJ2-4; possibly TRBD2 for D (5 bases). The CDR3 spans 13 residues. Per germline, CDR1 SGHTA and CDR2 FQGNSA. Trimming pared 3 bases from V and 7 bases from J, leaving 10 bases between. CDR3 bases: TGTGCCAGCAGCTTCTCTAGCACCAACATTCAGTACTTC. Residues: CASSFSSTNIQYF.

J is TRBJ2-1 and V is TRBV2; the D is unclear. CDR1 is SNHLY and CDR2 is FYNNEI in the germline V gene. The CDR3 length is 13 residues. Trimming took 7 bases from V and 5 from J, leaving 12 bases between them. The CDR3 bases are TGTGCCAGCATGTTCGTGGAGAACAATGAGCAGTTCTTC. Protein sequence: CASMFVENNEQFF.

The rearrangement uses TRBV7-2 and TRBJ2-7, with 7 bases that match TRBD1. The ends lost 2 bases at V and 2 bases at J; junction bases unmatched: 6. The CDR3 extends over 15 amino acids. CDR1 SGHTA and CDR2 FQGNSA come from the germline V gene. The CDR3 region has the DNA TGTGCCAGCAGCTTATATTATGACAGGGCCTACGAGCAGTACTTC. As protein: CASSLYYDRAYEQYF.

The V gene is TRBV7-2, the J gene TRBJ2-1; maybe TRBD2 (6 bases). With 1 base removed from V and 0 bases from J, the gap between germline ends came to 10 bases. Germline-derived CDR1 and CDR2 are SGHTA and FQGNSA. CDR3 length: 16 residues. CDR3 sequence: CASSLGLASSYNEQFF. The CDR3 nucleotides read TGTGCCAGCAGCTTAGGCCTAGCGAGCTCCTACAATGAGCAGTTCTTC.

This clone was detected once. This rearrangement joins TRBV7-9 to TRBJ2-7; TRBD2 agrees at 11 bases. The CDR3 is 14 residues long. Looked up from germline, CDR1 is SEHNR and CDR2 is FQNEAQ (reference sequence). J lost 6 bases, V lost 3 bases, and 4 bases had no gene match. The CDR3 sequence is CASSFSGGAGEQYF. The CDR3 nucleotides read TGTGCCAGCAGCTTTAGCGGGGGGGCGGGCGAGCAGTACTTC.

This clone showed up just once. This chain uses TRBV4-1 with TRBJ1-1, with TRBD1 as a possible D gene (5 bases). Germline CDR1 reads MGHRA; CDR2 reads YSYEKL. Trimming pared 6 bases from V and 4 bases from J, leaving 15 bases between. CDR3 length: 14 amino acids. The CDR3 is CASRRPGGGTEAFF. The CDR3, as DNA: TGCGCCAGCAGGCGACCGGGGGGGGGCACTGAAGCTTTCTTT.

V usage is TRBV7-3 and J usage is TRBJ2-5; 8 nucleotides agree with TRBD2. V shed 5 bases, J shed 4 bases, and the junction held 3 bases outside the gene matches. The CDR3 is 13 residues long. CDR1 and CDR2 (germline): SGHTA, FQGTGA. The CDR3 is CASSTGGGETQYF. The DNA of the CDR3 is TGTGCCAGCAGCACCGGGGGGGGAGAGACCCAGTACTTC.

The J gene is TRBJ2-3, the V gene TRBV11-3; 8 nucleotides agree with TRBD1. Germline V CDR1 and CDR2: SGHNT, YENEEA. J lost 5 bases, V lost 3 bases, and 4 bases had no gene match. This CDR3 spans 14 amino acids. CDR3 coding DNA: TGTGCCAGCAGCTTTTCGGGGACAGGAGATACGCAGTATTTT. Translated: CASSFSGTGDTQYF.

This chain connects TRBV11-2 to TRBJ1-2; 11 positions agree with TRBD1. In germline, CDR1 is SGHAT, CDR2 FQNNGV. The CDR3 spans 14 residues. V shed 5 bases and J 6 bases; nucleotides not matched to a gene: 5. The DNA for the CDR3 is TGTGCCAGCAGCGGACAGGGGGCCCGCCATGGCTACACCTTC. Translated, it gives CASSGQGARHGYTF.

CDR3 nucleotide sequence: TGTGCCATCCCACAGGGGCACAATGAGCAGTTCTTC. Translated, it gives CAIPQGHNEQFF. The rearrangement uses TRBV7-4 and TRBJ2-1, with 7 bases that match TRBD1. Germline V CDR1 and CDR2: SGHVT, SQSDAQ. The CDR3 consists of 12 residues. The V segment lost 10 bases and the J segment 5 bases; nucleotides outside the gene matches: 5.

The chain uses TRBV27 and TRBJ1-2, with D unclear. This CDR3 comprises 15 residues. V was clipped by 6 bases and J by 2 bases, with 16 bases between them. The germline CDR1 and CDR2 sequences are MNHEY and SMNVEV (reference sequence). The CDR3: CASSSIRAGNYGYTF. CDR3 in DNA: TGTGCCAGCAGCTCAATACGTGCAGGCAACTATGGCTACACCTTC.

The chain links TRBV7-9 to TRBJ2-7; 11 bases match TRBD2. V trimming: 5 bases; J trimming: 7 bases; junction bases outside the gene matches: 4. This CDR3 is 13 amino acids long. Germline lookup yields CDR1 SEHNR and CDR2 FQNEAQ (reference sequence). The CDR3 DNA reads as TGTGCCAGCAGCCGGACTAGCGGGTGGGAGCAGTACTTC. Its translation: CASSRTSGWEQYF.

The V gene is TRBV9, the J gene TRBJ2-3, with 10 bases fitting TRBD2. The CDR3 spans 19 residues. The ends lost 0 bases at V and 6 bases at J; junction bases unmatched: 16. Germline CDR1 SGDLS, CDR2 YYNGEE. CDR3 nucleotide sequence: TGTGCCAGCAGCGTAGGTCCCTCCCCCCGCACTAGCGGGGTGGATACGCAGTATTTT. Protein: CASSVGPSPRTSGVDTQYF.

This sequence joins TRBV6-4 and TRBJ1-5; TRBD1 aligns across 9 bases. The CDR3 is 20 residues long. The V gene's germline CDR1 is MRHNA and CDR2 SNTAGT. The ends lost 4 bases at V and 2 bases at J; junction bases unmatched: 18. The CDR3 loop is CASSVLYRGDRVWGNQPQHF. The CDR3 DNA follows: TGTGCCAGCAGTGTACTTTATCGCGGGGACAGGGTCTGGGGCAATCAGCCCCAGCATTTT.

The chain employs TRBV13 and TRBJ1-1, with D unresolved. Germline CDR1 and CDR2: PRHDT and FYEKMQ (reference sequence). The CDR3 loop spans 12 amino acids. V was cut by 4 bases and J by 5 bases, with 8 bases left in between. DNA of the CDR3: TGTGCCAGCAGCTGGAGGAAAACTGAAGCTTTCTTT. Protein product: CASSWRKTEAFF.

Only a few counts were recorded for this clone. CDR3 region: CSVWVGHPHYEQYF. The CDR3 bases are TGCAGCGTTTGGGTGGGACATCCCCACTACGAGCAGTACTTC. The rearrangement uses TRBV29-1 and TRBJ2-7, with D possibly matching TRBD1 (6 bases). V dropped 5 bases and J dropped 3 bases, with 17 bases sitting between them. The germline CDR1 and CDR2 sequences are SQVTM and ANQGSEA. The CDR3 runs to 14 residues.